This section outlines one TCR beta chain sequence together with its context. These data come from a study of control samples from healthy donors and cancer patients. The CDR3 loop spans 13 amino acids. V lost 7 bases to trimming and J lost 0 bases, with 7 bases between them. Per the germline V gene, CDR1 is LNHDA and CDR2 is SQIVND (reference sequence). Generated by immunoSEQ multiplex PCR, the TCRdb table keeps only in-frame clones and is missing some. The table lists some 130,000 clones, about 93% of them singletons, with around 2.5% in the top ten. Material: blood. The source of this sequence is a man aged 35-49 years in good health. The chain recombines TRBV19 with TRBJ1-5; D not resolved. DNA of the CDR3: TGTGCCAGTAACCGGGATAGCAATCAGCCCCAGCATTTT. As protein: CASNRDSNQPQHF.